This T cell receptor beta chain stems from a study of shared clonotypes between healthy human individuals. The germline V gene encodes CDR1 SNHLY and CDR2 FYNNEI. The ends lost 6 bases at V and 3 bases at J; junction bases unmatched: 6. CDR3 size: 15 residues. Only in-frame clones appear in the TCRdb table, and some are missing; sequencing was by immunoSEQ multiplex PCR. The sample holds more than 450,000 clones, around 79% seen once. The sequenced sample was PBMCs. The source of this sequence is a woman aged 40 to 50 in good health. Some clones in this sample may be carry-over from other donors' samples. The chain joins TRBV2 to TRBJ2-1, with 9 nucleotides matching TRBD2. CDR3 DNA sequence: TGTGCCAGCAGGAATAGCGGGAGTCGCTACAATGAGCAGTTCTTC. Encoded protein: CASRNSGSRYNEQFF.